Presented here are 24 T cell receptor beta chains from one specimen sequenced in a study of OX40 agonist ivuxolimab in advanced cancers. The protocol was immunoSEQ multiplex PCR, while the TCRdb copy is restricted to in-frame clones and leaves out a portion. The sample lists some 100,000 clones; around 93% were seen once. The sequences come from CD4+ or CD8+ T cells sorted from blood, collected in a trial of the OX40 agonist ivuxolimab. Receptors originate from an adult with an advanced solid tumor such as melanoma, head and neck, liver or kidney cancer.

The V and J genes are TRBV18 and TRBJ2-7, with 15 nucleotides matching TRBD2. The CDR3 is 17 residues long. Looked up from germline, CDR1 is KGHSH and CDR2 is LQKENI. J was trimmed by 4 bases and V by 3 bases; bases with no gene match: 7. In nucleotides, the CDR3 is TGTGCCAGCTCACCTGCCGGGACTAGCGGGAGGTTTTACGAGCAGTACTTC. Residues: CASSPAGTSGRFYEQYF.

This rearrangement joins TRBV9 to TRBJ2-1, with D unresolved. The CDR3 is made up of 15 amino acids. V lost 0 bases to trimming and J lost 6 bases, with 13 bases between them. Germline loops: CDR1 SGDLS, CDR2 YYNGEE. In DNA, the CDR3 is TGTGCCAGCAGCGTAGCCCCCCGACGGTCCAATGAGCAGTTCTTC. It specifies CASSVAPRRSNEQFF.

The rearrangement uses TRBV6-5 and TRBJ1-2, with D possibly matching TRBD1 (5 bases). V was clipped by 0 bases and J by 3 bases, with 11 bases between them. This CDR3 region has 15 residues. Per the germline V gene, CDR1 is MNHEY and CDR2 is SVGAGI. CDR3 bases: TGTGCCAGCAGTTACTCAGCGGGGCCTTACTATGGCTACACCTTC. Its protein is CASSYSAGPYYGYTF.

This clone was seen a single time. The chain couples TRBV15 to TRBJ2-5, with 7 bases fitting TRBD2. Germline loops: CDR1 LNHNV, CDR2 YYDKDF (reference sequence). CDR3 length: 16 amino acids. J was trimmed by 2 bases and V by 1 base; bases with no gene match: 7. CDR3 nucleotides: TGTGCCACCAGCAGAGGGAGGCCCGGGAGGCAAGAGACCCAGTACTTC. Its translation: CATSRGRPGRQETQYF.

The chain carries TRBV25-1 and TRBJ2-7, with TRBD2 matching 9 bases. From germline, CDR1 is MGHDK and CDR2 SYGVNS. This CDR3 spans 14 amino acids. Trimming at V came to 7 bases and at J to 5 bases, leaving 9 bases not matched to a gene. The chain's CDR3 is CASKGWLAGNEQYF. DNA for the CDR3: TGTGCCAGCAAAGGTTGGCTAGCGGGAAACGAGCAGTACTTC.

The CDR3 region is CASSPSAFLPYEQYF. In nucleotides, the CDR3 is TGTGCCAGCAGTCCTTCAGCCTTCCTCCCCTACGAGCAGTACTTC. The V call is TRBV28, the J call TRBJ2-7; D remains unclear. CDR3 size: 15 residues. Germline lookup yields CDR1 MDHEN and CDR2 SYDVKM. The ends were cut back, 5 bases at V and 2 bases at J, with 16 bases in the middle.

The gene calls are TRBV18 and TRBJ2-7; the D gene is possibly TRBD1 (9 bases). V was clipped by 5 bases and J by 2 bases, with 16 bases between them. Germline CDR1 KGHSH, CDR2 LQKENI. This CDR3 has 15 amino acids. The CDR3 nucleotides are TGTGCCAGCTCAGCGGGGGGACAGGGACCCTACGAGCAGTACTTC. This sequence encodes CASSAGGQGPYEQYF.

This sequence joins TRBV29-1 and TRBJ1-1; D remains ambiguous. The CDR3 sequence is 12 residues long. Trimming cost V 5 bases and J 4 bases, with 11 bases left between them. Germline-derived CDR1 and CDR2 are SQVTM and ANQGSEA. The CDR3 DNA sequence: TGCAGCGTTTATGGGGTGGGCACTGAAGCTTTCTTT. Its translation is CSVYGVGTEAFF.

The chain employs TRBV10-1 and TRBJ1-1; D uncertain. The ends were cut back, 5 bases at V and 4 bases at J, with 11 bases in the middle. Germline V lookup: CDR1 WNHNN, CDR2 SYGVQD (reference sequence). This CDR3 is 13 amino acids long. Here the CDR3 reads CASSPRVGTEAFF. DNA for the CDR3: TGCGCCAGCAGTCCCCGGGTGGGCACTGAAGCTTTCTTT.

The rearrangement links TRBV7-9 to TRBJ1-4; TRBD1 agrees at 9 bases. CDR1 and CDR2 (germline): SEHNR, FQNEAQ (reference sequence). V was clipped by 5 bases and J by 5 bases; unmatched bases: 6. There are 15 residues in the CDR3. As DNA, the CDR3 is TGTGCCAGCAGCACCCCCGGGACAGGGAATGAAAAACTGTTTTTT. It is translated as CASSTPGTGNEKLFF.

The chain couples TRBV7-9 to TRBJ2-1; D is ambiguous. The V end was cut by 2 bases, the J end by 7 bases, with 9 bases between. The CDR3 contains 13 residues. Per germline, CDR1 SEHNR and CDR2 FQNEAQ (reference sequence). CDR3 region: CASSLMAENEQFF. The CDR3 DNA reads TGTGCCAGCAGCTTAATGGCGGAAAATGAGCAGTTCTTC. The entire variable domain, with the rest obtained from reference TRBV7-9 and TRBJ2-1, is as follows: DTGVSQNPRHKITKRGQNVTFRCDPISEHNRLYWYRQTLGQGPEFLTYFQNEAQLEKSRLLSDRFSAERPKGSFSTLEIQRTEQGDSAMYLCASSLMAENEQFFGPGTRLTVL.

CDR3 amino acids: CASSPGQGLGGTDTQYF. DNA of the CDR3: TGTGCCAGCTCACCAGGACAGGGGCTAGGGGGCACAGATACGCAGTATTTT. The chain joins TRBV18 to TRBJ2-3; 9 nucleotides agree with TRBD1. Germline-derived CDR1 and CDR2 are KGHSH and LQKENI. V shed 2 bases and J 1 base; nucleotides not matched to a gene: 7. This CDR3 is built from 17 residues.

The CDR3 bases are TGCGCCAGCAGCCAAGGGACTAGCGGAGGGGGCCAAGAGACCCAGTACTTC. The encoded protein is CASSQGTSGGGQETQYF. The chain uses TRBV5-1 and TRBJ2-5; 11 nucleotides agree with TRBD2. The J segment lost 1 base and the V segment lost 4 bases, leaving 9 bases of the junction unmatched. CDR3 length: 17 amino acids. In germline, CDR1 is SGHRS, CDR2 YFSETQ. Filled out from reference TRBV5-1 and TRBJ2-5, the complete variable domain reads KAGVTQTPRYLIKTRGQQVTLSCSPISGHRSVSWYQQTPGQGLQFLFEYFSETQRNKGNFPGRFSGRQFSNSRSEMNVSTLELGDSALYLCASSQGTSGGGQETQYFGPGTRLLVL.

The chain employs TRBV18 and TRBJ2-1; perhaps TRBD2 as D (6 bases). The CDR3 loop spans 15 amino acids. With 6 bases removed from V and 0 bases from J, the gap between germline ends came to 12 bases. From germline, CDR1 is KGHSH and CDR2 LQKENI. CDR3 coding DNA: TGTGCCAGCTCTTCGAGCGGGCCCTCCTACAATGAGCAGTTCTTC. Protein product: CASSSSGPSYNEQFF.

This clone was seen just once. This rearrangement joins TRBV5-6 to TRBJ2-2; 7 nucleotides align to TRBD2. The CDR3 is 14 residues long. The germline CDR1 and CDR2 sequences are SGHDT and YYEEEE. V lost 5 bases and J lost 0; bases outside the gene matches: 1. The CDR3 bases are TGTGCCAGCAGACTAGCGCCGAACACCGGGGAGCTGTTTTTT. Its translation is CASRLAPNTGELFF.

The CDR3 is CASSKGGLSYEQYF. The CDR3 nucleotides read TGTGCCAGCAGCAAAGGGGGACTGTCCTACGAGCAGTACTTC. The rearrangement links TRBV21-1 to TRBJ2-7; the table's D call, TRBD2, was not checked against the DNA. TRBV21-1 represents a pseudogene. CDR3 length: 14 amino acids.

The CDR3 sequence: CASSKGQGGETQYF. The CDR3 DNA follows: TGTGCCAGTAGTAAGGGACAGGGTGGGGAGACCCAGTACTTC. The chain has TRBV19 and TRBJ2-5; TRBD1 aligns across 9 bases. Trimming at V came to 4 bases and at J to 5 bases, leaving 5 bases not matched to a gene. This CDR3 has 14 amino acids. The germline gives CDR1 LNHDA, CDR2 SQIVND (reference sequence).

Concerning this clone itself: One end of the junction is discordant with germline, which a read error may explain. This sequence joins TRBV6-5 and TRBJ1-2; unclear D gene. This CDR3 spans 11 amino acids. Germline-derived CDR1 and CDR2 are MNHEY and SVGAGI. The CDR3 loop is CASSSTATVAF. As DNA, the CDR3 is TGTGCCAGCAGTTCCACCGCCACGGTCGCCTTC.

As regards this clone: Other DNA sequences within the sample encode an identical CDR3. The rearrangement joins TRBV18 to TRBJ2-7, with TRBD1 identical over 9 bases. V was pared by 5 bases and J by 3 bases, with 2 bases of the junction left unmatched. There are 13 residues in the CDR3. CDR1 is KGHSH and CDR2 is LQKENI in the germline V gene. For the CDR3, the DNA is TGTGCCAGCTCATTGGGACAGGGCTACGAGCAGTACTTC. Translation: CASSLGQGYEQYF. The variable domain in full, completed from reference TRBV18 and TRBJ2-7, reads NAGVMQNPRHLVRRRGQEARLRCSPMKGHSHVYWYRQLPEEGLKFMVYLQKENIIDESGMPKERFSAEFPKEGPSILRIQQVVRGDSAAYFCASSLGQGYEQYFGPGTRLTVT.

The J gene is TRBJ2-4, the V gene TRBV18, with 11 bases aligning to TRBD1. CDR1 is KGHSH and CDR2 is LQKENI in the germline V gene. The CDR3 sequence is 15 residues long. Trimming cost V 3 bases and J 7 bases; bases outside gene matches: 5. The CDR3 reads CASSPFGTGGNIQYF. CDR3 nucleotide sequence: TGTGCCAGCTCACCCTTCGGGACAGGGGGTAACATTCAGTACTTC.

The chain recombines TRBV7-6 with TRBJ2-2, with a possible D match to TRBD2 (5 bases). With 7 bases removed from V and 4 bases from J, the gap between germline ends came to 13 bases. This CDR3 has 14 residues. Germline assignment: CDR1 SGHVS and CDR2 FNYEAQ. In nucleotides, the CDR3 is TGTGCCAGCACGGCGGGCACGAGCACCGGGGAGCTGTTTTTT. It codes for CASTAGTSTGELFF.

The chain recombines TRBV9 with TRBJ2-1; maybe TRBD2 (6 bases). The germline V gene has CDR1 SGDLS and CDR2 YYNGEE. V lost 3 bases and J 1 base, leaving 23 bases between the germline ends. The CDR3 totals 19 residues. The CDR3 here is CASSGGHGGWEVSYNEQFF. The CDR3 DNA reads as TGTGCCAGCAGCGGCGGTCATGGGGGGTGGGAGGTATCCTACAATGAGCAGTTCTTC.

This chain uses TRBV28 with TRBJ2-1; 10 positions match TRBD2. Looked up from germline, CDR1 is MDHEN and CDR2 is SYDVKM. CDR3 length: 16 amino acids. Trimming at V came to 4 bases and at J to 0 bases, leaving 3 bases not matched to a gene. CDR3 in DNA: TGTGCCAGCAGTTCACCTAGCGGGGGCTCCTACAATGAGCAGTTCTTC. Encoded protein: CASSSPSGGSYNEQFF.

This clone was seen a few times. The V and J genes are TRBV7-9 and TRBJ1-5; possibly TRBD1 for D (5 bases). The ends were cut back, 3 bases at V and 9 bases at J, with 12 bases in the middle. This CDR3 has 13 residues. Germline V lookup: CDR1 SEHNR, CDR2 FQNEAQ (reference sequence). DNA of the CDR3: TGTGCCAGCAGCTTTGGGGGACGCGGGCCCCAGCATTTT. Its protein product is CASSFGGRGPQHF.